Included here is one T cell receptor beta chain sequence, with context. This record comes from a study of technical replicates of blood from a handful of donors. V gave up 4 bases and J gave up 4 bases; unmatched junction bases: 6. CDR3 length: 16 amino acids. CDR1 and CDR2 from the germline V gene are MNHNS and SASEGT. The data were produced by immunoSEQ multiplex PCR, yet TCRdb's version contains in-frame clones alone and is incomplete. The sample lists fewer than 90,000 clones; over 80% were seen once. This clonotype was obtained from a human donor in good health. The V call is TRBV6-1, the J call TRBJ2-5; 13 nucleotides agree with TRBD2. The specimen was T cells isolated from PBMCs. The CDR3 DNA sequence: TGTGCCAGCAGTGCCGGACTAGCGGGAGTATCAGAGACCCAGTACTTC. Translation gives CASSAGLAGVSETQYF.